The sequence of this T cell receptor beta chain was determined in a study of blood T cell repertoires in COVID-19. Study-level information: The study drew acute and convalescent COVID-19 samples from the United States, Italy and Spain.

The CDR3 length is 15 residues. Germline loops: CDR1 LNHDA, CDR2 SQIVND (reference sequence). The V end was cut by 5 bases, the J end by 0 bases, with 11 bases between. Method: immunoSEQ multiplex PCR; TCRdb's copy keeps in-frame clones and lacks some. The repertoire consists of about 280,000 clones, with 85% occurring once and the leading ten covering about 2.5%. Individuals drawn from approximately 26 US areas were about 18 to 90 years old. Participants reported their clinical history, and cohort assignment relied on those reports. All recovered Cohort 3 donors got two negative PCRs, got clearance, or saw symptom resolution.

The J gene is TRBJ1-3, the V gene TRBV19; no definite D call. The sequence was obtained from a woman in her forties or fifties who had recovered from COVID-19. What was sequenced was PBMCs or T cells enriched from blood (not recorded which). The CDR3 sequence is CASSRPGNSGNTIYF. CDR3 DNA sequence: TGTGCCAGTAGTCGACCAGGAAACTCTGGAAACACCATATATTTT.